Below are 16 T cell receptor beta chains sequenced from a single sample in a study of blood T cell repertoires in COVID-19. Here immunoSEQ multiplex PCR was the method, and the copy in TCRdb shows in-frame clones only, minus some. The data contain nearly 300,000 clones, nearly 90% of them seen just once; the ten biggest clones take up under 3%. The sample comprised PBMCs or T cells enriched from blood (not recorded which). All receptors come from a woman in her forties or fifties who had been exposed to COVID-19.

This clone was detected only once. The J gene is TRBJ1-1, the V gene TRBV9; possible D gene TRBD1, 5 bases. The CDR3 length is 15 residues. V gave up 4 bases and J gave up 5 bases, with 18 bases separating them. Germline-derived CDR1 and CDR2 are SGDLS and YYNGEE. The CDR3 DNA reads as TGTGCCAGCAGCCAAGTCCAGGGTGCTCAAACTGAAGCTTTCTTT. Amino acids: CASSQVQGAQTEAFF. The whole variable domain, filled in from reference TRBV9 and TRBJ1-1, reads DSGVTQTPKHLITATGQRVTLRCSPRSGDLSVYWYQQSLDQGLQFLIQYYNGEERAKGNILERFSAQQFPDLHSELNLSSLELGDSALYFCASSQVQGAQTEAFFGQGTRLTVV.

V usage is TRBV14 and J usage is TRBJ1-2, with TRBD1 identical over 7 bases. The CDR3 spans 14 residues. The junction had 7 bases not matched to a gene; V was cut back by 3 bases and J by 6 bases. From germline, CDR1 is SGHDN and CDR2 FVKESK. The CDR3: CASSQSRDSHGYTF. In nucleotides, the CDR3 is TGTGCCAGCAGCCAGAGTAGGGACAGCCATGGCTACACCTTC.

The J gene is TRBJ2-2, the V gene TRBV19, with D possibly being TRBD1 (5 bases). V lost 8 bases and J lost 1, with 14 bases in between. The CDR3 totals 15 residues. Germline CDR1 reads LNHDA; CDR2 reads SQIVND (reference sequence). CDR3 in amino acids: CASGSGHWNTGELFF. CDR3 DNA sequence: TGTGCCAGTGGGTCCGGACACTGGAACACCGGGGAGCTGTTTTTT.

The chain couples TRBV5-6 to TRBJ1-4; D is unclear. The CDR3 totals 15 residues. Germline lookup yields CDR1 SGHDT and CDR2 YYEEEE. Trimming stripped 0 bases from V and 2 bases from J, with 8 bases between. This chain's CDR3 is CASSLGPNTNEKLFF. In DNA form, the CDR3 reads TGTGCCAGCAGCTTGGGGCCGAATACTAATGAAAAACTGTTTTTT.

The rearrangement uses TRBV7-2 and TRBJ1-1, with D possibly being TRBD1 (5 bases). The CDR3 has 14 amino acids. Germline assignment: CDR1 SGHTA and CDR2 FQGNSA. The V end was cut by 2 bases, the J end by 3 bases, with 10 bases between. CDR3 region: CASSLQGGDTEAFF. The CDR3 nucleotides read TGTGCCAGCAGCTTACAGGGTGGCGACACTGAAGCTTTCTTT. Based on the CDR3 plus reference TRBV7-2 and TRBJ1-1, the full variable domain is GAGVSQSPSNKVTEKGKDVELRCDPISGHTALYWYRQSLGQGLEFLIYFQGNSAPDKSGLPSDRFSAERTGGSVSTLTIQRTQQEDSAVYLCASSLQGGDTEAFFGQGTRLTVV.

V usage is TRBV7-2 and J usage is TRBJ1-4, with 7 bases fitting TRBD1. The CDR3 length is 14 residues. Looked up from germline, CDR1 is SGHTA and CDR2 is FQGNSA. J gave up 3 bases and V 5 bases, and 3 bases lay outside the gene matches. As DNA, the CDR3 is TGTGCCAGCAGCCCCGGGACAGCTAATGAAAAACTGTTTTTT. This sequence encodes CASSPGTANEKLFF.

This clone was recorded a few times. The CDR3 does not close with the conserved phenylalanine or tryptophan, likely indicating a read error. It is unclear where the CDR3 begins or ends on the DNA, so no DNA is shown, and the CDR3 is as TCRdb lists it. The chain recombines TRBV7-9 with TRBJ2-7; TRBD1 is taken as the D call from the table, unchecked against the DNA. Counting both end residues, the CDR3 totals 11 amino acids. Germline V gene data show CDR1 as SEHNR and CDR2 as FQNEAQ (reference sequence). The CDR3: CASSLGQRIFL.

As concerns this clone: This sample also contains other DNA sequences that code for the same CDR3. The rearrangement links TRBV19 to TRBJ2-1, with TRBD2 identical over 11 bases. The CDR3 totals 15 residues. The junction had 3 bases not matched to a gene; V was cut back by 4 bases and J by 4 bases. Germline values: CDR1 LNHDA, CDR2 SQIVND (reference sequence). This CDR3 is CASSTLAGGYNEQFF. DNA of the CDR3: TGTGCCAGTAGTACTCTAGCGGGGGGTTACAATGAGCAGTTCTTC.

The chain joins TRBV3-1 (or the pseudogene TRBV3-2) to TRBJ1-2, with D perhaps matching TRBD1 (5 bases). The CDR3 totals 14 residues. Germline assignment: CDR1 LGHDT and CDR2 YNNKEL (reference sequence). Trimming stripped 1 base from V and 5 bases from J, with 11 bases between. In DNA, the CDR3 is TGTGCCAGCAGCCAAGGACAGCCTTTATATGGCTACACCTTC. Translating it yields CASSQGQPLYGYTF.

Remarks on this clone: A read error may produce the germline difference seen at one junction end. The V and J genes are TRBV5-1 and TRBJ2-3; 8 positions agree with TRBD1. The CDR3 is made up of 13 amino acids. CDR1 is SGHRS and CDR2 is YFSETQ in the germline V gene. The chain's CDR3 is CASSSGTGASREF. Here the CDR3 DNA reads TGCGCCAGCAGCTCCGGGACAGGAGCATCAAGGGAATTT.

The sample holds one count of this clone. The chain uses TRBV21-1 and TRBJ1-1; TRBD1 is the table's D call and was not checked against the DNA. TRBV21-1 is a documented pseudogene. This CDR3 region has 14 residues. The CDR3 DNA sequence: TGTGCCAGCAGCAAAGTACCCCAGGGTACTGAAGCTTTCTTT. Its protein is CASSKVPQGTEAFF.

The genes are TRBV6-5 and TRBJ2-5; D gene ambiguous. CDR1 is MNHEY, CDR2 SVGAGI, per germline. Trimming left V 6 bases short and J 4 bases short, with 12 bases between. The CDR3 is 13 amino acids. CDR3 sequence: CASSPPVRETQYF. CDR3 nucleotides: TGTGCCAGCAGCCCCCCCGTGAGAGAGACCCAGTACTTC.

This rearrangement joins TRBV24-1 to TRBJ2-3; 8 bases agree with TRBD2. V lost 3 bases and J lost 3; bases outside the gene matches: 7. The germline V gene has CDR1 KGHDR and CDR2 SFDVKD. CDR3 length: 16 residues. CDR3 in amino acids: CATSDILRGATDTQYF. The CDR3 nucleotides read TGTGCCACCAGTGATATCTTGCGGGGGGCGACAGATACGCAGTATTTT.

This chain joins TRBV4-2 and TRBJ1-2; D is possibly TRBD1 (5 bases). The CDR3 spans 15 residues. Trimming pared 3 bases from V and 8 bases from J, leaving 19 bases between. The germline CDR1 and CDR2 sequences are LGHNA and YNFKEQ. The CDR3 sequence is CASSQARGGGDGYTF. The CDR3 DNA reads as TGTGCCAGCAGCCAGGCCAGAGGCGGGGGTGACGGCTACACCTTC.

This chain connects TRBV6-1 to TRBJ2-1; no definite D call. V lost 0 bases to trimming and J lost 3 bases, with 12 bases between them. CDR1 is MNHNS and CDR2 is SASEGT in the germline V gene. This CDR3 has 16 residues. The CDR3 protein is CASSEAGFSFYNEQFF. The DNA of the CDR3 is TGTGCCAGCAGTGAAGCGGGCTTCTCTTTCTACAATGAGCAGTTCTTC.

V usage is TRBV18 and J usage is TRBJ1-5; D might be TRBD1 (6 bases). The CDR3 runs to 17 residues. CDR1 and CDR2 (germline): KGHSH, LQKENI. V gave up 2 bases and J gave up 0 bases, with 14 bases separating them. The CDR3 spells CASSPSPRTDSNQPQHF. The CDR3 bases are TGTGCCAGCTCACCATCACCCCGGACAGATAGCAATCAGCCCCAGCATTTT.